The T cell receptor beta chain described here comes from a study of control samples from healthy donors and cancer patients. Generated by immunoSEQ multiplex PCR, the TCRdb table keeps only in-frame clones and is missing some. Among around 82,000 clones, more than 75% were seen once, and the ten largest hold 20%. This CDR3 is built from 13 residues. Trimming removed 0 bases at V and 3 bases at J, with 6 bases between. Germline assignment: CDR1 SGHRS and CDR2 YFSETQ. The clonotype was recovered from a man aged 50 to 59 in good health. The specimen sequenced was blood. The chain carries TRBV5-1 and TRBJ1-1; D uncertain. For the CDR3, the DNA is TGCGCCAGCAGCTTGGTCCCGGACACTGAAGCTTTCTTT. Translation: CASSLVPDTEAFF.